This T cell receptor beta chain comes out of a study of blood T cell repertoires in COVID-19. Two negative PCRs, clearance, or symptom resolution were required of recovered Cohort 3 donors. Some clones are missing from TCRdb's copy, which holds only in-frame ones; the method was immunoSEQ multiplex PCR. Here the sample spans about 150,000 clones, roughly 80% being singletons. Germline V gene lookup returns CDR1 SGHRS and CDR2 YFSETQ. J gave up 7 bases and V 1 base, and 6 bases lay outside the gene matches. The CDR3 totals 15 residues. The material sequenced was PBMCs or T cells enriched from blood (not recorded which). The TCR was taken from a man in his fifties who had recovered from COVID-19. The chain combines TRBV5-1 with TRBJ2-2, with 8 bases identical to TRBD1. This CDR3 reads CASSLSRGPNGELFF. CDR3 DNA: TGCGCCAGCAGCTTGTCCAGGGGGCCTAACGGGGAGCTGTTTTTT.